This T cell receptor (beta chain) was observed in a study of T cell responses to AZD1222 COVID-19 vaccine. General study points: Of spike-specific TCRs, nearly half reportedly target regions left unmutated in variants. The number of AZD1222 recipients seropositive at baseline was only five to seven.

Trimming pared 5 bases from V and 6 bases from J, leaving 16 bases between. The CDR3 runs 13 residues. CDR1 SQVTM and CDR2 ANQGSEA come from the germline V gene. Assay: immunoSEQ multiplex PCR; the TCRdb copy retains only in-frame clones and omits some. The sample carries 150,000 to 200,000 clones, around 93% recorded once. Of note for this clone: Its specificity is unknown.

This clonotype was obtained from an adult in good health. The sequencing here drew on peripheral blood, taken on day 0 of AZD1222 vaccination. The J gene is TRBJ1-2, the V gene TRBV29-1; possibly TRBD1 for D (5 bases). The chain's CDR3 is CSVTGVWGNGYTF. CDR3 DNA sequence: TGCAGCGTTACCGGGGTTTGGGGCAATGGCTACACCTTC.